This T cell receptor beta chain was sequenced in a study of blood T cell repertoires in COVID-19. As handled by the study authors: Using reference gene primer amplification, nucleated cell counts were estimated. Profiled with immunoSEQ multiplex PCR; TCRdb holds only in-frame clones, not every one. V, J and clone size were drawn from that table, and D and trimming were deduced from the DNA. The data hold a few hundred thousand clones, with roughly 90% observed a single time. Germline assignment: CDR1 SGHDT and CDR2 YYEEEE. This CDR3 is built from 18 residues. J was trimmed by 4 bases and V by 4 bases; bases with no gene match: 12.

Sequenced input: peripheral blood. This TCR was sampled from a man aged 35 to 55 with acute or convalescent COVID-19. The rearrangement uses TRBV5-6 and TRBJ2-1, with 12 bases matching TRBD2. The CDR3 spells CASSLMTSGGNRYNEQFF. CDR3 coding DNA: TGTGCCAGCAGCCTAATGACTAGCGGGGGAAACCGTTACAATGAGCAGTTCTTC.